This T cell receptor (beta chain) was sequenced during a study of cytomegalovirus exposure and HLA in healthy donors (dated by TCRdb to between 2016 and 2019). Regarding the study in general: According to an earlier analysis of 450 to 650 of the donors, about 179 million T cells yielded over 100 million unique TCR beta sequences and around 300 Gb of sequence data. Approximately 310 gigabases of sequencing data and 70 million to 100 million unique TCR sequences made up an early release that covered several hundred HLA-typed donors. The genetic ancestry cluster associated with self-reported Caucasian donors included roughly 84% of the 398 genotyped donors. The study aimed to test whether cataloging public T cell receptors could reveal signatures of past pathogen exposure. Using immunosequencing, the study profiled T cell repertoires from around 680 subjects and related those repertoires to cytomegalovirus serostatus. Along with the approximately 700-subject first cohort, a separate validation cohort of some 130 different subjects was used. The study combined high-throughput TCR immunosequencing, statistical association of individual TCRs with disease status, and machine learning to predict cytomegalovirus infection status. A later analysis re-examined previously published TCR beta repertoires from 610 or so donors and added high-resolution HLA genotyping to investigate patterns of TCR occurrence. The later analysis used no new phenotypic data to find candidate immune exposures, relying instead on TCR beta sequences and their occurrence across donors. In an earlier analysis of 550 to 700 of the donors, high-throughput TCR beta sequencing was used to judge whether each TCR beta V gene segment behaved as functional or pseudogenic. Donor age, sex, ethnicity and CMV serostatus were compiled alongside the repertoire data. A later genetic analysis used genome-wide SNP genotypes for about three fifths of the roughly 700 donors, treating that subset as a discovery cohort. All discovery cohort repertoires had been generated on a single sequencing platform. Both class I and class II loci were covered by HLA typing, at four-digit resolution. The number of donors typed differed by locus, with roughly 620-630 for A, B, C, DRB1 and DQB1, more than 500 for DQA1, about 610 for DPA1, and roughly 450 for DPB1. Five DR-DQ haplotypes were treated as single units for association and clustering because of strong linkage in the cohort. Among some 410 genotyped donors of the cohort, an average of around 240,000 unique TCR beta nucleotide sequences were sequenced per donor, roughly 18% of them non-productive. The investigation overall reported the following: Assigning TCR associations to individual alleles was difficult when HLA alleles, especially DR and DQ, strongly co-occurred. The authors suggested that the approach could potentially be generalized to other disease states and immunological phenotypes. A further reported finding was that TCR beta sequences accurately predicted the HLA-A and HLA-B alleles for most subjects in the first cohort. In vitro tests confirmed that a few of the cytomegalovirus-associated TCR beta chains recognize cytomegalovirus antigens. According to a later analysis, most CMV-associated TCR beta chains appeared to be HLA-restricted, and the HLA associations seemed to be driven largely by CMV exposure. An earlier analysis of approximately 600 of the donors showed that most TCR beta V segments appeared in productive rearrangements either about 90% or about 30% of the time, which broadly matched IMGT annotations. In both the original and validation cohorts, the classifier was reported to diagnose cytomegalovirus status with high specificity and sensitivity. At a false discovery rate of 0.05, a later analysis linked some 17,000 TCR beta sequences to specific HLA alleles. Across donors, most TCR sequences were observed very rarely, whereas some public TCRs were present in many individuals. According to a later analysis, parvovirus B19, influenza, CMV and Epstein-Barr virus appeared linked to several top co-occurrence clusters. In a later analysis, TCR association rates were found to vary across HLA loci, with the most associated TCRs seen for DRB1 alleles and the fewest for HLA-C alleles. A later genetic analysis reported fewer N-insertions in productive TCRs among donors in an Asian-associated ancestry cluster than the approximately 670-donor mean. Some IMGT-functional V segments, including TRBV6-2 and TRBV6-3, could not be told apart with the 87-base-pair reads, so those segments were excluded. The cohort was sequenced for TCR beta chains only, and without alpha or paired-chain data the features that could be detected were limited. Correlated functional status among segregating V segments might reflect linkage disequilibrium, but an unknown experimental factor could not be ruled out. The only immune exposure information available for the cohort was CMV serostatus. Because HLA typing was missing for some donors at each locus, association tests included only the typed subset. A later genetic analysis associated a missense DCLRE1C variant with V-gene and J-gene trimming of TCR beta chains, and an independent cohort replicated the association. Presence/absence analyses assumed roughly uniform sequencing depth across donors, an assumption that may not hold. A later analysis found that HLA-associated TCR beta chains were more clonally expanded and had lower generation probabilities than equally common non-associated chains. In the study, some 160 TCR beta chains were listed as associated with cytomegalovirus. The sequencing pipeline was judged likely to have produced a cluster of highly shared sequence variants as a technical artifact. Because counts were too low, around 17 rarely observed V segments, including chromosome 9 orphons, were left out of the earlier analysis of some 640 of the donors.

Libraries came from the immunoSEQ multiplex PCR assay. For the multiplex PCR, a mixture combining 60 forward primers for TCR Vbeta segments and 13 reverse primers for TCR Jbeta segments was used. Amplification of the CDR3 region of rearranged TCR beta genes was performed with a multiplex PCR assay on genomic DNA. Amplified TCR beta libraries were sequenced as 87-base-pair reads on the Illumina HiSeq System. The original pipeline was this. A later analysis counted tens of millions of unique TCR beta chains across the 550 to 700 repertoires, and around 12 million of these chains were shared by at least two donors. Raw reads were error-corrected and collapsed into unique sequences by a nearest-neighbor algorithm in which closely related sequences were merged to remove PCR and sequencing errors. CDR3 sequences were aligned to IMGT reference sequences to assign V, D and J gene segments. Each retained sequence needed at least a six-nucleotide match to both a V gene segment and a J gene segment. A rearrangement counted as productive if the CDR3 had no stop codons and remained in frame with V and J, and every other rearrangement counted as non-productive. CDR3 was defined according to IMGT convention as the region running from the second conserved V-encoded cysteine to the conserved J-encoded phenylalanine. Sequences without an unambiguous match to a single V gene segment were excluded from the earlier analysis of 450 to 650 of the donors. An earlier analysis of 587 of the donors classified V segments as functional when productive rearrangements were above 56.7% and as segregating when the standard deviation between donors was above 5%. A statistical classification framework was developed to diagnose cytomegalovirus status using the catalog of TCR beta chain sequences. In a later analysis, V and J genes were assigned by comparing TCR nucleotide sequences against IMGT/GENE-DB human TR gene sequences. Using the TCRdist pipeline, a later analysis assigned CDR3 sequences along with most-parsimonious VDJ recombination scenarios. In a later analysis, each TCR beta chain was defined by its CDR3 amino acid sequence together with its V-gene family, and reads lacking a unique V-gene family were excluded. To address suspected cross-contamination and a sequencing artifact, a later analysis removed 450 to 700 highly shared, low-generation-probability nucleotide sequences. For each public chain, a later analysis derived a clonal expansion index from normalized ranks of inferred template counts within each repertoire. A later analysis computed generation probabilities with a VDJ recombination model fitted to out-of-frame rearrangements, and checked the results against IGoR. In a later analysis, hypergeometric tests were used to score TCR-TCR, TCR-HLA and TCR-CMV co-occurrence, with a repertoire-size bias correction applied to TCR pairs. A later analysis estimated false discovery rates by permuting HLA or CMV assignments 20 times. In a later analysis, co-occurring TCRs were grouped using DBSCAN, and TCRdist sequence similarity was added for clustering within HLA-allele-positive subsets. Repertoires with fewer than 30,000 or more than 120,000 public chains were left out of co-occurrence clustering, as were a few repertoires with anomalous nucleotide sharing. The immuneACCESS repertoire file appears here via TCRdb, limited to in-frame rearrangements. These files lack a portion of the clones; in checked studies, under half of the deficit traces to unresolved V genes, and the cause of the others is not known. The DNA was the basis for D and trimming; V, J and clone size are from that table. The sample's clone listing holds 40,000 to 50,000 clones. Around 2% of the sample is held by the ten biggest clonotypes.

Looking up the germline V gene (reference sequence) yields CDR1 SEHNR and CDR2 FQNEAQ. The V and J ends are trimmed by 5 bases and 3 bases, leaving 8 bases between them. The CDR3 has 13 amino acids, counting the end cysteine and phenylalanine. The kept DNA is CDR3 alone, 39 bases in frame from the first base. In total, more than 500 healthy bone marrow donors made up the cohort. All cohort members were sampled while nominally healthy, although unrecorded immune exposures were likely present. The donor was CMV seronegative and was included in the group of about 350 seronegative cohort members. Each donor provided a peripheral blood sample, and peripheral blood mononuclear cells were used for TCR beta sequencing. Genomic DNA extraction from the blood cell samples was performed with the Qiagen DNeasy Blood Extraction Kit. With regard to this clone: Its antigen target is currently unknown.

The sequenced sample consisted of PBMCs. The source is a woman in her forties in good health and CMV-seronegative. The chain was built from TRBV7-9 and TRBJ1-3; no D gene call is confident. The CDR3 here reads CASSAQVGNTIYF. The bases read TGTGCCAGCAGCGCGCAGGTTGGAAACACCATATATTTT.